This T cell receptor (beta chain) is from a study of OX40 agonist ivuxolimab in advanced cancers. For context, the study as a whole: Ivuxolimab, which targeted the costimulatory receptor OX40 (CD134), was an agonistic, fully human IgG2 monoclonal antibody. Intravenous ivuxolimab was administered to patients every 2 weeks at six dose levels: 0.01, 0.1, 0.3, 1.5, 3 and 10 mg/kg. Peripheral TCRbeta sequencing aimed to test whether ivuxolimab altered TCR sequence diversity and caused clonal T-cell expansion. A male proportion of around 80% and a mean age of around 60 years, ranging from 23 to 79, were recorded for the dose-escalation cohort. Among the roughly 50 dose-escalation patients, about 20 had hepatocellular carcinoma, 15 melanoma, 9 renal cell carcinoma and 9 head and neck cancer. Three dose-escalation patients achieved partial responses, one with hepatocellular carcinoma and two with cutaneous melanoma. The paper reports the monotherapy dose-escalation portion (N of about 51 patients) of the phase I ivuxolimab trial. Patients were allowed to have had prior anti-PD-1, anti-PD-L1 or anti-CTLA-4 therapy, and around two fifths of the dose-escalation patients had been treated with checkpoint inhibitors.

V gives up 4 bases and J gives up 8 bases, and the segment between their germline ends measures 12 bases. Sequences WSHSY (CDR1) and SAAADI (CDR2) are obtained from the germline V gene. The CDR3, cysteine through phenylalanine, is 13 amino acids long. The entry retains the CDR3 DNA only, 39 bases that are in frame from base 1. Patients with a history of autoimmune disease or receiving systemic immunosuppression were excluded from the trial. Peripheral blood for TCR sequencing was collected from all dose cohorts at baseline, on cycle 4 day 1, and on cycle 7 day 1. Samples were obtained from an open-label, multicenter, first-in-human phase I dose-escalation trial of ivuxolimab. The trial enrolled adults with locally advanced or metastatic head and neck squamous cell, hepatocellular, melanoma or renal cell carcinoma. Before TCR sequencing, CD4+ and CD8+ T cells were separately sorted from peripheral blood.

Genomic DNA was extracted from sorted cells for sequencing of the TCRbeta CDR3 region. The immunoSEQ Assay was used to sequence the TCRbeta CDR3 regions. This immuneACCESS table, as held by TCRdb, lists in-frame sequences with V and J called but not all clones. Of the missing ones, under half trace to an unresolved V gene in checked studies; the others have no known cause. The sample records more than 50,000 clones, 89% of which are singletons. Of the sample, approximately 12% falls within the top ten clones. Regarding this clone: Its antigen is unknown. Base qualities were left out, and no much larger clone turns up one base away.

Overall study outcomes, separate from this receptor: The antigen specificity of the clonally expanded peripheral T cells was not determined. At doses of 0.1 to 3.0 mg/kg, clonal expansion of both CD4+ and CD8+ T cells in blood was seen between baseline and week 6. After ivuxolimab, expanded clones were on average more numerous among CD8+ T cells than among CD4+ T cells. Low levels of normalized T-cell clonal expansion were also shown by some nonresponding patients. In the 0.1-3.0 mg/kg groups, partial responders had among the lowest normalized peripheral clonal expansion, particularly in CD8+ T cells.

Sequences were derived from CD4+ or CD8+ T cells sorted from blood, sampled in a trial of the OX40 agonist ivuxolimab. The source of this sequence is an adult with an advanced solid tumor such as melanoma, head and neck, liver or kidney cancer. This chain is built from TRBV10-2 and TRBJ2-1; D gene: possibly TRBD2, on 5 matching bases. The DNA is TGCGCCAGCAGTGGCCTAGCCCCCCATGAGCAGTTCTTC. Its protein product is CASSGLAPHEQFF.